This entry describes one TCR beta chain. Its antigen is currently unknown. Assay used: immunoSEQ multiplex PCR; TCRdb lists only in-frame clones, some missing. Of roughly 130,000 clones in the sample, 85% to 90% were seen once. This sample was included in a study of radiotherapy plus CTLA-4 blockade in lung cancer. Study-level results: Early blood T cell clone dynamics, with interferon-beta, were reported to best predict response.

The CDR3 length is 16 residues. Germline CDR1 is MNHEY and CDR2 is SVGAGI. The ends lost 0 bases at V and 0 bases at J; junction bases unmatched: 2. This rearrangement joins TRBV6-5 to TRBJ1-5, with 7 bases identical to TRBD1. The source was peripheral blood, collected from a patient treated with radiotherapy plus ipilimumab. This sequence originates from a human donor with non-small cell lung cancer that progressed on radiotherapy plus ipilimumab. The CDR3 sequence: CASSYSGTASNQPQHF. The CDR3 DNA follows: TGTGCCAGCAGTTACTCCGGGACAGCTAGCAATCAGCCCCAGCATTTT.